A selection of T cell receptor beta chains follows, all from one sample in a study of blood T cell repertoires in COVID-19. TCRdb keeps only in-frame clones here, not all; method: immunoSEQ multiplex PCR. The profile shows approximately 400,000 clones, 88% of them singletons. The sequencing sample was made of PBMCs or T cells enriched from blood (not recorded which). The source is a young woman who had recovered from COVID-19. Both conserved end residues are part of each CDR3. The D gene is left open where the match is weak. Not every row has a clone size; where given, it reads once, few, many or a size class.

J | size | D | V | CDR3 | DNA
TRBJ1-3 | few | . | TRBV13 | CASSQGTGEENF | TGTGCCAGCAGCCAAGGGACGGGAGAAGAAAATTTT
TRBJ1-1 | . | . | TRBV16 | CASSPSRAWAFF | TGTGCCAGCAGCCCGAGCAGGGCTTGGGCTTTCTTT
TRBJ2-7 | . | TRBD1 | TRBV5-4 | CASSPPGQGTYEQYF | TGTGCCAGCAGCCCTCCGGGACAGGGTACCTACGAGCAGTACTTC
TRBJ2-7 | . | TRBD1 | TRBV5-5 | CASSTGQGARAYEQYF | TGTGCCAGCAGCACCGGACAGGGGGCGAGGGCCTACGAGCAGTACTTC
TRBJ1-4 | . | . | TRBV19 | CASSSGSSNEKLFF | TGTGCCAGTAGTAGTGGGAGTTCTAATGAAAAACTGTTTTTT
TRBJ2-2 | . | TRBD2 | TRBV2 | CASLTSGNLGELFF | TGTGCCAGCTTGACTAGCGGGAACCTCGGGGAGCTGTTTTTT
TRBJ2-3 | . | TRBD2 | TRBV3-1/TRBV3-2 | CASSHRGGGTDTQYF | TGTGCCAGCAGCCATCGCGGGGGGGGCACAGATACGCAGTATTTT
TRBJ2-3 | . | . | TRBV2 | CASNTVTDTQYF | TGTGCCAGCAACACCGTCACAGATACGCAGTATTTT
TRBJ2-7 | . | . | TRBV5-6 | CASSYSKGKQYF | TGTGCCAGCAGCTATTCAAAGGGGAAGCAGTACTTC
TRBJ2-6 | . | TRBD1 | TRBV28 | CASRGGTGYSGANVLTF | TGTGCCAGCAGGGGCGGGACAGGGTACTCTGGGGCCAACGTCCTGACTTTC
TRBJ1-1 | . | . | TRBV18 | CASSPVENTEAFF | TGTGCCAGCTCACCAGTAGAGAACACTGAAGCTTTCTTT
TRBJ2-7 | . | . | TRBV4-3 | CASSQDRDIGYEQYF | TGCGCCAGCAGCCAAGATAGGGACATAGGCTACGAGCAGTACTTC
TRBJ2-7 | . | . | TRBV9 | CASSVKAGTYEQYF | TGTGCCAGCAGCGTAAAGGCGGGAACCTACGAGCAGTACTTC
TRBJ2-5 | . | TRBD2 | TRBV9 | CASSVGPQATSGGPFHF | TGTGCCAGCAGCGTAGGGCCCCAAGCGACTAGCGGGGGGCCGTTTCACTTC
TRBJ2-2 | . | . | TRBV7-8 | CASSLDTGITTGELFF | TGTGCCAGCAGCTTAGACACAGGGATTACCACCGGGGAGCTGTTTTTT
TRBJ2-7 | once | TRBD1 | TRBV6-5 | CASSFTGTGENYEQYF | TGTGCCAGCAGTTTTACCGGGACAGGGGAAAACTACGAGCAGTACTTC
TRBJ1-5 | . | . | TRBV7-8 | CASSLYREIDQPQHF | TGTGCCAGCAGCTTATACCGGGAAATTGATCAGCCCCAGCATTTT
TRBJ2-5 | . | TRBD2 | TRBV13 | CASSHSTSGGPQETQYF | TGTGCCAGCAGCCACTCGACTAGCGGGGGGCCTCAAGAGACCCAGTACTTC
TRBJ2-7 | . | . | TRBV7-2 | CASSSLGYEQYF | TGTGCCAGCAGCTCCCTCGGCTACGAGCAGTACTTC
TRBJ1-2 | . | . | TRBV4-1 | CASRKSGTLGYTF | TGCGCCAGCAGGAAATCCGGGACATTAGGCTACACCTTC
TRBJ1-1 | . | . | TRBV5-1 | CASSLETALRTEAFF | TGCGCCAGCAGCTTGGAGACAGCTCTGAGGACTGAAGCTTTCTTT
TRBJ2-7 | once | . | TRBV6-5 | CASIPSGGSSYEQYF | TGTGCCAGCATCCCCAGTGGGGGGAGCTCCTACGAGCAGTACTTC
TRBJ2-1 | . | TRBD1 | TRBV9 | CASSVGQGEYNEQFF | TGTGCCAGCAGCGTAGGACAGGGGGAGTACAATGAGCAGTTCTTC
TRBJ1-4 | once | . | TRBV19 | CASSIPRQAKKLFF | TGTGCCAGTAGTATCCCCAGGCAGGCGAAAAAACTGTTTTTT
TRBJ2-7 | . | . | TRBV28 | CASSPPLGTSYEQYF | TGTGCCAGCAGTCCCCCTCTAGGAACGTCCTACGAGCAGTACTTC
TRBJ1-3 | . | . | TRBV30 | CAWSEGSGNTIYF | TGTGCCTGGAGTGAGGGGTCTGGAAACACCATATATTTT
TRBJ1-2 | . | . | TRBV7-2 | CASSLAPDGYTF | TGTGCCAGCAGCTTAGCGCCAGATGGCTACACCTTC
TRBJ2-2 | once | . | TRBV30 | CAWTRPNTGELFF | TGTGCCTGGACCAGGCCGAACACCGGGGAGCTGTTTTTT
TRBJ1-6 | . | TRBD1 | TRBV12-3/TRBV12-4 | CASSLTGESPLHF | TGTGCCAGCAGTTTAACAGGGGAATCACCCCTCCACTTT
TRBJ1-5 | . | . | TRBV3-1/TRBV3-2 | CASSKRNQPQHF | TGTGCCAGCAGCAAGAGGAATCAGCCCCAGCATTTT
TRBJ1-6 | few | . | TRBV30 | CAWSVPGSPNSPLHF | TGTGCCTGGAGTGTACCCGGGAGCCCTAATTCACCCCTCCACTTT
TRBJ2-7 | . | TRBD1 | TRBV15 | CATSRDRGQDEQYF | TGTGCCACCAGCCGGGACAGGGGTCAGGACGAGCAGTACTTC
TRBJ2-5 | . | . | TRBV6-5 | CASSSSRLPKETQYF | TGTGCCAGCAGTTCGTCTAGATTACCTAAAGAGACCCAGTACTTC
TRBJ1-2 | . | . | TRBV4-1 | CASSQDYTGVSGYTF | TGCGCCAGCAGCCAAGATTATACGGGGGTCAGTGGCTACACCTTC
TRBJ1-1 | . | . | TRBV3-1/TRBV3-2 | CASSQGKLGGEAFF | TGTGCCAGCAGCCAAGGGAAACTAGGCGGTGAAGCTTTCTTT
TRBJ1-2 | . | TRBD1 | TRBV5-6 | CASSFGDRVGYTF | TGTGCCAGCAGCTTTGGAGACAGGGTTGGCTACACCTTC
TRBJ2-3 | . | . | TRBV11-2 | CASSLGGGHTDTQYF | TGTGCCAGCAGCTTAGGGGGGGGGCACACAGATACGCAGTATTTT
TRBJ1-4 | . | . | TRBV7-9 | CASSTQQGLSEKLFF | TGTGCCAGCAGCACCCAACAGGGTTTGAGCGAAAAACTGTTTTTT
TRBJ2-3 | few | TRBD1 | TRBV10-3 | CAIRDRGDTDTQYF | TGTGCCATCAGGGACAGGGGAGACACAGATACGCAGTATTTT
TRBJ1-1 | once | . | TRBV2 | CASSEGAGMAFF | TGTGCCAGCAGTGAAGGGGCGGGAATGGCTTTCTTT
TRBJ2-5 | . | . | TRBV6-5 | CASYGRKAQYF | TGTGCCAGCTATGGGAGGAAGGCCCAGTACTTC
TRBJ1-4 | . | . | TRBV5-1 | CASSLEGVGEKLFF | TGCGCCAGCAGCCTGGAGGGGGTCGGCGAAAAACTGTTTTTT
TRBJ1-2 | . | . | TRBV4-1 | CASSQEVGAGWVYGYTF | TGCGCCAGCAGCCAAGAAGTAGGTGCGGGGTGGGTCTATGGCTACACCTTC
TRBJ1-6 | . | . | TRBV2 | CASRLLANNSPLHF | TGTGCCAGCAGATTGTTGGCCAATAATTCACCCCTCCACTTT
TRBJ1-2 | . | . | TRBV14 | CASSHTLEGVYGYTF | TGTGCCAGCAGCCACACCCTCGAGGGGGTGTATGGCTACACCTTC
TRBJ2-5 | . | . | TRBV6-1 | CASSDPGETQYF | TGTGCCAGCAGTGACCCGGGAGAGACCCAGTACTTC
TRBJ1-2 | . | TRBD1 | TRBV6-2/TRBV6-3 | CASSGTGVGRNYGYTF | TGTGCCAGCAGTGGCACAGGGGTCGGGCGGAACTATGGCTACACCTTC
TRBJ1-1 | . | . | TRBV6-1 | CASSVGAISMNTEAFF | TGTGCCAGCAGTGTTGGGGCAATCAGTATGAACACTGAAGCTTTCTTT
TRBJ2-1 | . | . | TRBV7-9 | CASSLEERDEQFF | TGTGCCAGCAGCTTAGAGGAGCGGGATGAGCAGTTCTTC
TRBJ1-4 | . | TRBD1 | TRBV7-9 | CASSSPQGTNEKLFF | TGTGCCAGCAGCTCACCACAGGGGACTAATGAAAAACTGTTTTTT
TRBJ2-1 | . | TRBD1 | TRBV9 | CASSARTGVDNEQFF | TGTGCCAGCAGCGCACGGACAGGGGTGGACAATGAGCAGTTCTTC
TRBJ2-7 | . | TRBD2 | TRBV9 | CASSVDLSGGAFSYEQYF | TGTGCCAGCAGCGTCGACCTTAGCGGGGGGGCCTTCTCCTACGAGCAGTACTTC
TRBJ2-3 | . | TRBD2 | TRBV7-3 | CASSLRAGLLDTQYF | TGTGCCAGCAGCTTAAGGGCGGGACTATTAGATACGCAGTATTTT
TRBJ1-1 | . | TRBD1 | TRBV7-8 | CASSSRDSLLAFF | TGTGCCAGCAGCTCCCGGGACAGTTTATTGGCTTTCTTT